This T cell receptor beta chain originates from a study of cytomegalovirus exposure and HLA in healthy donors. Study-wide points: A missense variant in DCLRE1C was later tied to TCR beta V- and J-gene trimming. A later analysis linked 15,000 to 20,000 TCR beta sequences to HLA alleles at 0.05 false discovery rate.

On this clone: The antigen is undetermined.

Donors showed nominal health when sampled, although they likely had unrecorded immune exposures. The CDR3 is made up of 16 amino acids. Germline V gene sequence: CDR1 SGHRS, CDR2 YFSETQ. V was clipped by 4 bases and J by 0 bases, with 16 bases between them. It was with 60 Vbeta and 13 Jbeta primers that the PCR ran. Data came from immunoSEQ multiplex PCR; TCRdb stores just in-frame clones and leaves some out. The table lists under 200,000 clones, with 6.5% in the top ten. The chain employs TRBV5-1 and TRBJ1-1; D gene unclear. Source material: PBMCs. The source of this sequence is a man between 25 and 39 years old in good health and CMV-seronegative. CDR3 in DNA: TGCGCCAGCAGCCCCCGGGCGGACTTCTTGAACACTGAAGCTTTCTTT. Protein product: CASSPRADFLNTEAFF.